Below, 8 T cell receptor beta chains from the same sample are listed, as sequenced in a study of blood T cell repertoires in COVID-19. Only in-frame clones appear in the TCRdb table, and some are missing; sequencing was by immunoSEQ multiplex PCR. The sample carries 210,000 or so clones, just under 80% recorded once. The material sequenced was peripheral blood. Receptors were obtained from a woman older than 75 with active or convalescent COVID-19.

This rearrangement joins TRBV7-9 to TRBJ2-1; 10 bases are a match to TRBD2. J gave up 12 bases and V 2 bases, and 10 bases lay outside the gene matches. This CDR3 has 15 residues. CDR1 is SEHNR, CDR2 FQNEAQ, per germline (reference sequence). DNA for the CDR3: TGTGCCAGCAGCTTACAAGGGACTAGCGTAGATTTGCAGTTCTTC. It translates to CASSLQGTSVDLQFF.

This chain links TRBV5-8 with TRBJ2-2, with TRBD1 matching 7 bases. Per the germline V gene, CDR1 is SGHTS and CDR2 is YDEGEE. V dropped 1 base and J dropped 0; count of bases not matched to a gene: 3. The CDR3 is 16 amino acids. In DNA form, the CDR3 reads TGTGCCAGCAGCTTGATAACAGGGGCGAACACCGGGGAGCTGTTTTTT. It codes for CASSLITGANTGELFF.

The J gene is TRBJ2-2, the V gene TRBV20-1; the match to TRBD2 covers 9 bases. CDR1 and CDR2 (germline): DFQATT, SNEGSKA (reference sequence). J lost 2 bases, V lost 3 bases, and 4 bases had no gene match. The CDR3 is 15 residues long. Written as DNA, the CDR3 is TGCAGTGCTAGTTCGCTAGCGGGAAACACCGGGGAGCTGTTTTTT. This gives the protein CSASSLAGNTGELFF.

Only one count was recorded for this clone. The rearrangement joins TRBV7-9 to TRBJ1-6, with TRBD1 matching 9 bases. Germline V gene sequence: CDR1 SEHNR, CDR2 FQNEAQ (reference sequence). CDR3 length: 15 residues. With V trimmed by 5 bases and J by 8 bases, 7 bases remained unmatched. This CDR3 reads CASSPPGQGYSPLHF. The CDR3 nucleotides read TGTGCCAGCAGCCCCCCCGGACAGGGGTATTCACCCCTCCACTTT. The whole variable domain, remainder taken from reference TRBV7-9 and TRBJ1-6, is DTGVSQNPRHKITKRGQNVTFRCDPISEHNRLYWYRQTLGQGPEFLTYFQNEAQLEKSRLLSDRFSAERPKGSFSTLEIQRTEQGDSAMYLCASSPPGQGYSPLHFGNGTRLTVT.

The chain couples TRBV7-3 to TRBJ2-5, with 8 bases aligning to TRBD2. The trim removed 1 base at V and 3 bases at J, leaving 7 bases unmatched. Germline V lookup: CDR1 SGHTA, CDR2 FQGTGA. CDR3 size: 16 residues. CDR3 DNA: TGTGCCAGCAGCTTAAATGCAGCCGGGGGGGAAGAGACCCAGTACTTC. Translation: CASSLNAAGGEETQYF.

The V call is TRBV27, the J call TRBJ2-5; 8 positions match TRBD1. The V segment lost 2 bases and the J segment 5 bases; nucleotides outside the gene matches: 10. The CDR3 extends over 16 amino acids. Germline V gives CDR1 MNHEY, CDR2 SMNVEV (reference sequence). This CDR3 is CASSLNAGGFGETQYF. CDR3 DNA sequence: TGTGCCAGCAGTTTAAACGCAGGGGGCTTCGGCGAGACCCAGTACTTC.

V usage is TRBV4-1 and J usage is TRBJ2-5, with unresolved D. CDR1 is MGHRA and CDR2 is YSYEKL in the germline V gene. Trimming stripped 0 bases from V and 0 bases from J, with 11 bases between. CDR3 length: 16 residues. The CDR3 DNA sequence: TGCGCCAGCAGCCAAGATCCACAGCCGTACCAAGAGACCCAGTACTTC. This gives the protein CASSQDPQPYQETQYF.

The CDR3 DNA follows: TGTGCCAGCAGCATGCGGGGGAGCTCCTACAATGAGCAGTTCTTC. It is translated as CASSMRGSSYNEQFF. The chain joins TRBV7-9 to TRBJ2-1, with 7 nucleotides matching TRBD2. This CDR3 has 15 amino acids. V was clipped by 5 bases and J by 0 bases; unmatched bases: 4. Germline-derived CDR1 and CDR2 are SEHNR and FQNEAQ (reference sequence).